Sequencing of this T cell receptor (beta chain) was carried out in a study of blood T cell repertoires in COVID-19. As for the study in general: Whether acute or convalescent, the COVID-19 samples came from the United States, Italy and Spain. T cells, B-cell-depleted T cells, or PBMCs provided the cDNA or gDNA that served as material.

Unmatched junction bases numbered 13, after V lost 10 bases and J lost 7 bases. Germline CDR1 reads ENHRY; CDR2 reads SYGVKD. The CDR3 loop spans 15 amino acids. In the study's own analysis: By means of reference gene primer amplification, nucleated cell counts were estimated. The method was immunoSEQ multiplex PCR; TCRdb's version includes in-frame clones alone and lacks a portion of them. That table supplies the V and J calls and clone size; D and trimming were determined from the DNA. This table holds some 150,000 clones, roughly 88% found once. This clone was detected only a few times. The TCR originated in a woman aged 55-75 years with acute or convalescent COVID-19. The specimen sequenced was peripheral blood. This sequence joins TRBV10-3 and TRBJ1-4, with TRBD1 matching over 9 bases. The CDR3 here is CATTPGGTGREKLFF. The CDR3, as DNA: TGTGCCACCACCCCGGGGGGGACAGGGCGTGAAAAACTGTTTTTT.